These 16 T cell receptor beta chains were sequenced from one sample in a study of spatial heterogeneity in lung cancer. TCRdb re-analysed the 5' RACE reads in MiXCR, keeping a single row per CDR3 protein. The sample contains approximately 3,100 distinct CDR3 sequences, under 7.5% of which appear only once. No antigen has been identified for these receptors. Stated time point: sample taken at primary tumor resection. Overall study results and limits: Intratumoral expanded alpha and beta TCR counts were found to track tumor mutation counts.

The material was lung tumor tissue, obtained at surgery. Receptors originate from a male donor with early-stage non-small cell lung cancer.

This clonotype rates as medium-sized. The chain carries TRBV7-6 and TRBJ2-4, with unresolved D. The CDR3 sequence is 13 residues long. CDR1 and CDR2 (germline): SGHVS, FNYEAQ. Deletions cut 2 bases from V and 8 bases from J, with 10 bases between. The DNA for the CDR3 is TGTGCCAGCAGCTTATTGGATGGGGACATTCAGTACTTC. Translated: CASSLLDGDIQYF.

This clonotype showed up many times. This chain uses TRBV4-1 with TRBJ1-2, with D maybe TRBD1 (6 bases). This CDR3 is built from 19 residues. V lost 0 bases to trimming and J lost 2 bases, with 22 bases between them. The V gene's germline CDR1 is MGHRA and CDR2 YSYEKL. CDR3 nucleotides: TGCGCCAGCAGCCAAGAACTTCGAGGGACACTAACCACAAACTATGGCTACACCTTC. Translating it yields CASSQELRGTLTTNYGYTF.

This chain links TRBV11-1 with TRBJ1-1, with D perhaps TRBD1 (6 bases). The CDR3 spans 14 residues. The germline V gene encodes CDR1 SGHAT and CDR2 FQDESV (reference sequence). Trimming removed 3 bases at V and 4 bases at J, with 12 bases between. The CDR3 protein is CASSFGGSGTEAFF. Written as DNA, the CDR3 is TGTGCCAGCAGCTTTGGGGGCAGTGGCACTGAAGCTTTCTTT.

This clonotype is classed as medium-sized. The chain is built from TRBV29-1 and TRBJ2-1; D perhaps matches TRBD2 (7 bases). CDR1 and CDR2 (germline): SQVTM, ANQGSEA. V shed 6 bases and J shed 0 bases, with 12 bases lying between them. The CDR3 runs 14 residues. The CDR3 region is CSVGGQNSYNEQFF. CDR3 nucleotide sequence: TGCAGCGTGGGGGGGCAGAACTCCTACAATGAGCAGTTCTTC.

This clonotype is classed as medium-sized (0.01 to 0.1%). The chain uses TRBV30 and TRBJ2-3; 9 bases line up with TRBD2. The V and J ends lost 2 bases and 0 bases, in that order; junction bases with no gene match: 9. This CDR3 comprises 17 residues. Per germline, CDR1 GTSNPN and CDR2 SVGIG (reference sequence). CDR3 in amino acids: CAWSSEIAGASTDTQYF. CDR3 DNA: TGTGCCTGGAGTTCGGAAATAGCGGGAGCTAGCACAGATACGCAGTATTTT.

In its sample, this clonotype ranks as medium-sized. CDR3 DNA sequence: TGCAGTGCTAGAGATCGAGTTCAGGGACAGTATAATCAGCCCCAGCATTTT. This gives the protein CSARDRVQGQYNQPQHF. V is TRBV20-1 and J is TRBJ1-5; 7 bases agree with TRBD1. Trimming at V came to 0 bases and at J to 4 bases, leaving 12 bases not matched to a gene. This CDR3 contains 17 residues. Per the germline V gene, CDR1 is DFQATT and CDR2 is SNEGSKA (reference sequence).

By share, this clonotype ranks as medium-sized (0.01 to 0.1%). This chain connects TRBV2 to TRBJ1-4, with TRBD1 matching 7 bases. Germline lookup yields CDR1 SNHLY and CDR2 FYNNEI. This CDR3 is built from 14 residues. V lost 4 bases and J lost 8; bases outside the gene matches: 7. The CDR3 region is CASSGQGGGEKLFF. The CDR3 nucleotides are TGTGCCAGCAGTGGACAGGGTGGAGGAGAAAAACTGTTTTTT.

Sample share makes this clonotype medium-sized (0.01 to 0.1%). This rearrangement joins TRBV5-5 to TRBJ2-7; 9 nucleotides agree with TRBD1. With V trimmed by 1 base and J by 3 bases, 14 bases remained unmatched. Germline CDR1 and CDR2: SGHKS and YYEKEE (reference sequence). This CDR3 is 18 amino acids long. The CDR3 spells CASSLFTRDRAVSYEQYF. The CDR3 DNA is TGTGCCAGCAGCTTGTTTACGAGGGACAGGGCCGTAAGCTACGAGCAGTACTTC. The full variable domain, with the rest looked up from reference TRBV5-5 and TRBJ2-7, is DAGVTQSPTHLIKTRGQQVTLRCSPISGHKSVSWYQQVLGQGPQFIFQYYEKEERGRGNFPDRFSARQFPNYSSELNVNALLLGDSALYLCASSLFTRDRAVSYEQYFGPGTRLTVT.

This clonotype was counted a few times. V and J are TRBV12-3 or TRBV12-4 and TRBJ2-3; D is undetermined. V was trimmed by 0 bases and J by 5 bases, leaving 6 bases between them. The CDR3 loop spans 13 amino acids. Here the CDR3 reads CASSLAGQDTQYF. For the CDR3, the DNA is TGTGCCAGCAGTTTAGCTGGGCAAGATACGCAGTATTTT.

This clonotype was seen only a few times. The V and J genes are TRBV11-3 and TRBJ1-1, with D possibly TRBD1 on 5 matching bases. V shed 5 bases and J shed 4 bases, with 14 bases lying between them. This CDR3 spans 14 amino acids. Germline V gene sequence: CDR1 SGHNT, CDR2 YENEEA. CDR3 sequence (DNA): TGTGCCAGCAGCCCGGGACCCCGGCCCACTGAAGCTTTCTTT. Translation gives CASSPGPRPTEAFF.

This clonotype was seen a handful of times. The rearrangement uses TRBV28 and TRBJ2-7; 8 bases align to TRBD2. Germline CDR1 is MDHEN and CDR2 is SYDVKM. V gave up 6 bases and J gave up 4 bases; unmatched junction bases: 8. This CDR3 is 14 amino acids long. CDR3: CASRTTSGPYEQYF. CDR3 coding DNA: TGTGCCAGCAGGACTACTAGCGGTCCATACGAGCAGTACTTC.

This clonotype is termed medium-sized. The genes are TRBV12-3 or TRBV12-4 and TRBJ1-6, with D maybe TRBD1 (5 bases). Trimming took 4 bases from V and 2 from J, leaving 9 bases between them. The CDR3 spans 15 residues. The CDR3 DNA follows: TGTGCCAGCAGTTCGGGGGTTACCTATAATTCACCCCTCCACTTT. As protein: CASSSGVTYNSPLHF.

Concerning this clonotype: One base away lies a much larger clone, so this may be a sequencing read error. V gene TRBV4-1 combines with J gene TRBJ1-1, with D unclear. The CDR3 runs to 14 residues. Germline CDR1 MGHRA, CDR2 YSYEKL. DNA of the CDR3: TGCGCCAGCAGCCATCGTGCGGCGAACACTGAAACTTTCTTT. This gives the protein CASSHRAANTETFF.

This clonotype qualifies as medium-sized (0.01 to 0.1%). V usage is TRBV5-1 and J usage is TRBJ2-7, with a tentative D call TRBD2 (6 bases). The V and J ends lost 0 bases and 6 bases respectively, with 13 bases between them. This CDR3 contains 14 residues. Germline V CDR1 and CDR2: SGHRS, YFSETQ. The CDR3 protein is CASSLGEGGREQYF. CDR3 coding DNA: TGCGCCAGCAGCTTGGGGGAAGGAGGGCGCGAGCAGTACTTC.

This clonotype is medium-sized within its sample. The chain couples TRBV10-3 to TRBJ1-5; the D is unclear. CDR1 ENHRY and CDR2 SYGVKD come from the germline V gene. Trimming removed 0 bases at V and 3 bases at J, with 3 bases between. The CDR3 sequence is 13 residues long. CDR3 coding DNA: TGTGCCATCAGTGAGTCGAACAATCAGCCCCAGCATTTT. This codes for CAISESNNQPQHF.

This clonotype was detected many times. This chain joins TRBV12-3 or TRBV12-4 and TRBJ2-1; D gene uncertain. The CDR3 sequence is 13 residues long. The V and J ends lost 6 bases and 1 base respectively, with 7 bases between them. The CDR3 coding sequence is TGTGCCAGCAGCCGGAGTTCCTACAATGAGCAGTTCTTC. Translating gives CASSRSSYNEQFF.